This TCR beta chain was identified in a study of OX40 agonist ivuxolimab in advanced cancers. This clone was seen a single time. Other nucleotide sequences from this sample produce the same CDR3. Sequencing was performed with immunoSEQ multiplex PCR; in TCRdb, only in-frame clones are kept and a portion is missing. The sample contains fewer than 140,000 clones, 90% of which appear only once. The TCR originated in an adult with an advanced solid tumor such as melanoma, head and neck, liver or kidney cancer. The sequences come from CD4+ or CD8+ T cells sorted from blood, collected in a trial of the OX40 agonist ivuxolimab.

The CDR3 DNA reads TGTGCCAGCAGAACAGGAGGTGGGAACACCATATATTTT. Translation gives CASRTGGGNTIYF. The chain has TRBV6-5 and TRBJ1-3, with D tentatively TRBD1 (5 bases). V lost 6 bases, J lost 7 bases, and 13 bases lay in between. Germline CDR1 is MNHEY and CDR2 is SVGAGI. CDR3 length: 13 residues.